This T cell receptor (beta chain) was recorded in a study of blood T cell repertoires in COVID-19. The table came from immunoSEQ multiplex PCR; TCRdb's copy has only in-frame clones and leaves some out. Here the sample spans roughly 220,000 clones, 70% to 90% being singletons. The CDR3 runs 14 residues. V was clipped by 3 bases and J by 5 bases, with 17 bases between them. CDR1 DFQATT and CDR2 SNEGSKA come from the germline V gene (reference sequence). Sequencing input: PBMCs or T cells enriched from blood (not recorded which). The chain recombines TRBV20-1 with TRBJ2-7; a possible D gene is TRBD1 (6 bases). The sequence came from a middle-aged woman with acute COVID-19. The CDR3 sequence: CSASPQGLRNEQYF. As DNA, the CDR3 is TGCAGTGCTAGTCCCCAGGGGCTGCGGAACGAGCAGTACTTC.